The 3 T cell receptor beta chains reported below all come from one sample, sequenced in a study of shared clonotypes between healthy human individuals. Repertoires were generated with immunoSEQ multiplex PCR, while TCRdb's copy carries only in-frame clones and drops some. The data contain 780,000 or so clones, 72% of them singletons. The sample consisted of memory CD4+ T cells sorted from blood. The subset is: CD45RA-negative fraction. The receptors were gathered from a young woman in good health.

This chain joins TRBV4-2 and TRBJ2-2; D unclear. The germline V and J ends were trimmed by 0 bases and 7 bases, with 6 bases remaining between them. CDR3 length equals 13 residues. In germline, CDR1 is LGHNA, CDR2 YNFKEQ. For the CDR3, the DNA is TGTGCCAGCAGCCAAGATGAGCTCGGGGAGCTGTTTTTT. Its translation is CASSQDELGELFF.

This chain joins TRBV15 and TRBJ1-4; the D gene is possibly TRBD1 (5 bases). Germline lookup yields CDR1 LNHNV and CDR2 YYDKDF (reference sequence). The CDR3 is made up of 15 amino acids. Trimming removed 5 bases at V and 7 bases at J, with 17 bases between. The CDR3 here is CATSGGGLGAEKLFF. The CDR3 DNA reads TGTGCCACCAGCGGGGGGGGACTAGGAGCTGAAAAACTGTTTTTT.

The chain recombines TRBV28 with TRBJ2-7, with 7 bases that match TRBD2. V was pared by 1 base and J by 4 bases, with 4 bases of the junction left unmatched. The germline V gene encodes CDR1 MDHEN and CDR2 SYDVKM. The CDR3 loop spans 14 amino acids. CDR3 DNA sequence: TGTGCCAGCAGTTTATTTGCCGGGAGGTACGAGCAGTACTTC. Its translation: CASSLFAGRYEQYF. Full variable domain (remainder filled in from reference TRBV28 and TRBJ2-7): DVKVTQSSRYLVKRTGEKVFLECVQDMDHENMFWYRQDPGLGLRLIYFSYDVKMKEKGDIPEGYSVSREKKERFSLILESASTNQTSMYLCASSLFAGRYEQYFGPGTRLTVT.